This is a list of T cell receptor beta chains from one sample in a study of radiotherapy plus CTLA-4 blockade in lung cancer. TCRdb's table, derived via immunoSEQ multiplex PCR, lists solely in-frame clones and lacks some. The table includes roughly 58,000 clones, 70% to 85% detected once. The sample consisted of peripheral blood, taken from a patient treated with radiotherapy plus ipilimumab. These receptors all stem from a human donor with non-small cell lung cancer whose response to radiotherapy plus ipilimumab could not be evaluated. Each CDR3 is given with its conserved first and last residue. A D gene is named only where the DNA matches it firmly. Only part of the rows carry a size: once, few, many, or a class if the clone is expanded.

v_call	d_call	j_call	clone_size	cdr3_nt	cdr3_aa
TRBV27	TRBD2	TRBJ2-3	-	TGTGCCAGCAGGCCTAGCGGTTCCACAGATACGCAGTATTTT	CASRPSGSTDTQYF
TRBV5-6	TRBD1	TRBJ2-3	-	TGTGCCAGCAGCTTACCGGGACAGGGGAGCACAGATACGCAGTATTTT	CASSLPGQGSTDTQYF
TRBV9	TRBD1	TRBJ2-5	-	TGTGCCAGCAGCGGATCACAGGGGGCGCGAGAGACCCAGTACTTC	CASSGSQGARETQYF
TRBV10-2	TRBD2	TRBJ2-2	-	TGCGCCAGCAGTCTACTAGCGGAGACCACCGGGGAGCTGTTTTTT	CASSLLAETTGELFF
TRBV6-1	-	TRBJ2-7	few	TGTGCCAGCAGGGAGTGGGGAGGACGCTCCTACGAGCAGTACTTC	CASREWGGRSYEQYF
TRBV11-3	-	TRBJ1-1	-	TGTGCCAGCAGCTTTGAGTCCAACACTGAAGCTTTCTTT	CASSFESNTEAFF
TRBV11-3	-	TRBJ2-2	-	TGTGCCAGCAGCTTAGATCTCAGGCGACTGTTTTTT	CASSLDLRRLFF
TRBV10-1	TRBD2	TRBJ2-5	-	TGCGCCAGCAGTGTAGGAGCGGGAGACCTCCAAGAGACCCAGTACTTC	CASSVGAGDLQETQYF
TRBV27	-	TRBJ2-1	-	TGTGCCAGCAGTTTATCTCAGATTCCCTTAAACAATGAGCAGTTCTTC	CASSLSQIPLNNEQFF
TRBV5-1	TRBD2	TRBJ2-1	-	TGCGCCAGCAGCTGGACGGGACTAGCGGGAGTCGGTGAGCAGTTCTTC	CASSWTGLAGVGEQFF
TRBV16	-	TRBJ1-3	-	TGTGCCAGCAGCCAATCGCCCAGTGGAAACACCATATATTTT	CASSQSPSGNTIYF
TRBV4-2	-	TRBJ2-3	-	TGTGCCAGCAGCCAAGCCGCGGGTAGCCCAGATACGCAGTATTTT	CASSQAAGSPDTQYF
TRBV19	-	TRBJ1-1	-	TGTGCCAGTAGGGGCCTGAGGGCGGCCTTGAACACTGAAGCTTTCTTT	CASRGLRAALNTEAFF
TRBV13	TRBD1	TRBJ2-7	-	TGTGCCAGCAGCTTAGCCCGCCGACAGGGGAGGTACGAGCAGTACTTC	CASSLARRQGRYEQYF
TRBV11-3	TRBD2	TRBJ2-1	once	TGTGCCAGCAGCTTAGACGGGGGGACGGATGAGCAGTTCTTC	CASSLDGGTDEQFF
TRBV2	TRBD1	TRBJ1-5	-	TGTGCCAGCAGCGGAGAGACAGGGTTTAAACAGCCCCAGCATTTT	CASSGETGFKQPQHF
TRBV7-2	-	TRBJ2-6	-	TGTGCCAGCACTCCCCAGACAGCTGGGGCCAACGTCCTGACTTTC	CASTPQTAGANVLTF
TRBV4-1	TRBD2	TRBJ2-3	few	TGCGCCAGCAGCCAAGGACCCTTAGGGCGGGGGGCCAGCACAGATACGCAGTATTTT	CASSQGPLGRGASTDTQYF
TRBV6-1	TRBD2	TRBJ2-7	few	TGTGCCAGCAGTAGGGACTACGGCTACGAGCAGTACTTC	CASSRDYGYEQYF
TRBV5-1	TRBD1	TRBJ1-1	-	TGCGCCAGCAGCTTGGGACAGGGGGCGCGGGCTTTCTTT	CASSLGQGARAFF
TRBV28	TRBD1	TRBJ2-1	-	TGTGCCAGCAGTTTCCCCCAGGGGGCAGGCAATGAGCAGTTCTTC	CASSFPQGAGNEQFF
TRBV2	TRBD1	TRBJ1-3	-	TGTGCCAGCAGTGTGGGGGACAGGGGAAACACCATATATTTT	CASSVGDRGNTIYF
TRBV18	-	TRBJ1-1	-	TGTGCCAGCTCACCACCCAGGGTAGAGGACACTGAAGCTTTCTTT	CASSPPRVEDTEAFF
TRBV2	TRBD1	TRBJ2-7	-	TGTGCCAGCAGCGCGGGACAGGGGAGCTACGAGCAGTACTTC	CASSAGQGSYEQYF
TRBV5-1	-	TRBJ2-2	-	TGCGCCAGCAGTCGAACTAGCTCCACCGGGGAGCTGTTTTTT	CASSRTSSTGELFF
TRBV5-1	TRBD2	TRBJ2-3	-	TGCGCCAGCAGCTTGGCCTTAGCGGGGGGTAGCACAGATACGCAGTATTTT	CASSLALAGGSTDTQYF